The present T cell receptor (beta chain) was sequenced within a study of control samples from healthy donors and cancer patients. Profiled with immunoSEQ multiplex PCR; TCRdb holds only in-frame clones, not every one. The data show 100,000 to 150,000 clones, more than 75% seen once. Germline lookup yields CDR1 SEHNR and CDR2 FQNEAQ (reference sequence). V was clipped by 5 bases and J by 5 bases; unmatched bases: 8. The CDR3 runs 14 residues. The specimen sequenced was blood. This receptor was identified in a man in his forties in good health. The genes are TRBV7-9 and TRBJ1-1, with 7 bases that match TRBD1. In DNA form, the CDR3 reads TGTGCCAGCAGCCCGACAGGGATGGGGACTGAAGCTTTCTTT. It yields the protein CASSPTGMGTEAFF.